The subject of this entry is one T cell receptor beta chain. This sample was included in a study of blood T cell repertoires in COVID-19. In the study overall: Sources were T cells, B-cell-depleted T cells, or PBMCs; the material itself was cDNA or gDNA.

Authors' data handling: Amplification from reference gene primers served as the basis for estimated nucleated cell counts. Method: immunoSEQ multiplex PCR; TCRdb's copy keeps in-frame clones and lacks some. V and J calls and clone size are those listed in that table; D and trimming were worked out from the DNA. The top ten hold more than 0.85% of the sample, which has 100,000 or so clones, just over 90% seen once. This CDR3 region has 15 residues. Germline-derived CDR1 and CDR2 are MDHEN and SYDVKM. The trim removed 3 bases at V and 7 bases at J, leaving 9 bases unmatched. The chain has TRBV28 and TRBJ2-3, with 8 bases identical to TRBD2. This TCR was recovered from a man aged 55 to 70 with acute or convalescent COVID-19. Sequencing used peripheral blood. CDR3 bases: TGTGCCAGCAGTTTCGCTAGCGGGTTCGGGAATACGCAGTATTTT. Translating it yields CASSFASGFGNTQYF.